This entry lists 26 T cell receptor beta chains sequenced from one sample in a study of cytomegalovirus exposure and HLA in healthy donors (dated by TCRdb to about 2017). Receptor amplification or capture employed the immunoSEQ multiplex PCR assay. The multiplex PCR relied on a mix of 60 forward primers for TCR Vbeta segments and 13 reverse primers for TCR Jbeta segments. The clones in this table, taken by TCRdb from immuneACCESS, are in-frame only. Not every clone is retained; where verified, under half of the shortfall comes from an unresolved V gene, and the cause of the rest is unknown. The table for this sample shows roughly 120,000 clones. About 2.2% of the sample goes to the ten largest clones. Material: PBMCs. These receptors all stem from a middle-aged man in good health and CMV-seronegative.

The chain links TRBV4-2 to TRBJ2-1; 8 nucleotides agree with TRBD2. V was pared by 3 bases and J by 10 bases, with 5 bases of the junction left unmatched. CDR1 is LGHNA and CDR2 is YNFKEQ in the germline V gene. The CDR3 has 13 residues. This CDR3 reads CASSQRLAREQFF. The CDR3, as DNA: TGTGCCAGCAGCCAGAGACTAGCGAGAGAGCAGTTCTTC.

V is TRBV7-2 and J is TRBJ2-7; 13 bases line up with TRBD2. Germline values: CDR1 SGHTA, CDR2 FQGNSA. The J segment lost 0 bases and the V segment lost 6 bases, leaving 2 bases of the junction unmatched. The CDR3 totals 15 residues. CDR3 residues: CASSRTSGSSYEQYF. DNA of the CDR3: TGTGCCAGCAGTAGGACTAGCGGGAGCTCCTACGAGCAGTACTTC.

The chain joins TRBV6-4 to TRBJ1-2, with D possibly being TRBD1 (5 bases). Germline V gives CDR1 MRHNA, CDR2 SNTAGT. The CDR3 has 14 amino acids. The V and J ends lost 0 bases and 3 bases respectively, with 8 bases between them. The CDR3 DNA reads as TGTGCCAGCAGTGACTCCGCGGGGGACTATGGCTACACCTTC. This sequence encodes CASSDSAGDYGYTF.

The V call is TRBV6-5, the J call TRBJ2-2, with 8 nucleotides matching TRBD2. The CDR3 has 14 residues. The germline V gene encodes CDR1 MNHEY and CDR2 SVGAGI. The junction had 6 bases not matched to a gene; V was cut back by 8 bases and J by 4 bases. The DNA of the CDR3 is TGTGCCAGCCAGCGGGAGCGCGGCACCGGGGAGCTGTTTTTT. Encoded protein: CASQRERGTGELFF.

The V gene is TRBV6-1, the J gene TRBJ1-6, with a possible D match to TRBD1 (6 bases). The length of the CDR3 is 13 residues. Trimming left V 6 bases short and J 9 bases short, with 12 bases between. Germline V lookup: CDR1 MNHNS, CDR2 SASEGT. The CDR3 region has the DNA TGTGCCAGCAGAGGGGGAGAATCTTCACCCCTCCACTTT. It translates to CASRGGESSPLHF.

The chain links TRBV5-1 to TRBJ2-7; TRBD1 matches 11 bases. The CDR3 is 18 amino acids. CDR1 and CDR2 (germline): SGHRS, YFSETQ. The ends lost 0 bases at V and 1 base at J; junction bases unmatched: 9. The DNA for the CDR3 is TGCGCCAGCAGCTTGGCCCCTGGGACAGGGGGTAGGTCCTACGAGCAGTACTTC. This codes for CASSLAPGTGGRSYEQYF.

This chain connects TRBV11-3 to TRBJ2-2; 7 nucleotides match TRBD2. V lost 5 bases to trimming and J lost 4 bases; unmatched junction nucleotides: 7. The CDR3 is made up of 15 amino acids. The V gene's germline CDR1 is SGHNT and CDR2 YENEEA. In DNA, the CDR3 is TGTGCCAGCAGCGACCGGACGGGGGGCACCGGGGAGCTGTTTTTT. This encodes CASSDRTGGTGELFF.

The V call is TRBV7-6, the J call TRBJ2-1, with 12 bases fitting TRBD2. Per the germline V gene, CDR1 is SGHVS and CDR2 is FNYEAQ. The CDR3 spans 16 residues. Trimming cost V 3 bases and J 7 bases; bases outside gene matches: 7. CDR3 residues: CASSFKPLAGGNEQFF. The CDR3 DNA reads as TGTGCCAGCAGCTTTAAACCACTAGCGGGAGGAAATGAGCAGTTCTTC.

The chain carries TRBV29-1 and TRBJ1-5; 7 bases agree with TRBD1. Germline CDR1 is SQVTM and CDR2 is ANQGSEA. The V segment lost 7 bases and the J segment 7 bases; nucleotides outside the gene matches: 10. This CDR3 has 13 residues. The CDR3 loop reads CSAQTGSGQPQHF. In DNA, the CDR3 is TGCAGCGCTCAGACAGGGAGTGGGCAGCCCCAGCATTTT.

This rearrangement joins TRBV5-5 to TRBJ1-4, with D possibly matching TRBD1 (5 bases). Trimming removed 3 bases from V and 0 bases from J, with 12 bases in between. CDR1 and CDR2 from the germline V gene are SGHKS and YYEKEE (reference sequence). This CDR3 is built from 16 residues. CDR3 nucleotide sequence: TGTGCCAGCAGCTGGGGGACTGCGCCAACTAATGAAAAACTGTTTTTT. The encoded protein is CASSWGTAPTNEKLFF.

The V call is TRBV6-6, the J call TRBJ2-2; no clear D. The germline CDR1 and CDR2 sequences are MNHNY and SVGAGI (reference sequence). This CDR3 has 12 residues. V was trimmed by 7 bases and J by 1 base, leaving 4 bases between them. For the CDR3, the DNA is TGTGCCAGCACCCAGAACACCGGGGAGCTGTTTTTT. Translating gives CASTQNTGELFF.

The gene calls are TRBV29-1 and TRBJ1-2, with a possible D match to TRBD1 (5 bases). V lost 3 bases to trimming and J lost 6 bases, with 14 bases between them. CDR1 is SQVTM, CDR2 ANQGSEA, per germline. The CDR3 runs 13 residues. The CDR3: CSVDDWGPNGYTF. CDR3 sequence (DNA): TGCAGCGTTGATGATTGGGGCCCAAATGGCTACACCTTC.

The chain carries TRBV7-9 and TRBJ2-2; 9 positions match TRBD1. This CDR3 has 16 residues. The V and J ends lost 1 base and 6 bases, in that order; junction bases with no gene match: 6. Germline CDR1 and CDR2: SEHNR and FQNEAQ (reference sequence). The CDR3 bases are TGTGCCAGCAGCTTAGTCTCTCGACAGGGGGCCGGGGAGCTGTTTTTT. It encodes CASSLVSRQGAGELFF.

The chain has TRBV10-3 and TRBJ2-3; a weak D match, TRBD2 (5 bases). Trimming pared 7 bases from V and 0 bases from J, leaving 11 bases between. The CDR3 has 14 amino acids. Germline V gene data show CDR1 as ENHRY and CDR2 as SYGVKD. CDR3 DNA sequence: TGTGCCATCAACCCCGGGGAAAGCACAGATACGCAGTATTTT. Translation: CAINPGESTDTQYF.

The gene calls are TRBV2 and TRBJ2-5; possible D gene TRBD2, 6 bases. Per the germline V gene, CDR1 is SNHLY and CDR2 is FYNNEI. The germline V and J ends were trimmed by 5 bases and 4 bases, with 11 bases remaining between them. The CDR3 runs to 13 residues. In DNA, the CDR3 is TGTGCCAGCAGTTTGGTGGGAGGAGAGACCCAGTACTTC. This sequence encodes CASSLVGGETQYF. The full variable domain, rest sourced from reference TRBV2 and TRBJ2-5, is EPEVTQTPSHQVTQMGQEVILRCVPISNHLYFYWYRQILGQKVEFLVSFYNNEISEKSEIFDDQFSVERPDGSNFTLKIRSTKLEDSAMYFCASSLVGGETQYFGPGTRLLVL.

V is TRBV6-6 and J is TRBJ1-1, with 9 bases identical to TRBD1. After removal of 3 bases from V and 11 bases from J, the junction contained 7 bases not matched to a gene. CDR3 size: 13 residues. Per the germline V gene, CDR1 is MNHNY and CDR2 is SVGAGI (reference sequence). In nucleotides, the CDR3 is TGTGCCAGCAGTTATAGGGACAGGGAACGGGCTTTCTTT. This translates into CASSYRDRERAFF.

The CDR3 bases are TGTGCCTGGATTCGGGGGAACACTGAAGCTTTCTTT. As protein: CAWIRGNTEAFF. The rearrangement links TRBV30 to TRBJ1-1; D gene ambiguous. V was cut by 4 bases and J by 1 base, with 7 bases left in between. The germline V gene encodes CDR1 GTSNPN and CDR2 SVGIG (reference sequence). There are 12 residues in the CDR3.

As for this clone: At one of its ends the junction is not consistent with the germline gene, which may arise from a read error. The chain is built from TRBV7-7 and TRBJ2-5, with TRBD2 matching 11 bases. Germline V gene data show CDR1 as SSHAT and CDR2 as FNYEAQ (reference sequence). CDR3 size: 19 residues. CDR3 coding DNA: TGTGCTAGCAGCTTAGTCCTAGCGGGAGGAAGCCCGACGGGGGAGACCCAGTACTTC. Amino acid sequence: CASSLVLAGGSPTGETQYF. Full variable domain (missing parts from reference TRBV7-7 and TRBJ2-5): GAGVSQSPRYKVTKRGQDVTLRCDPISSHATLYWYQQALGQGPEFLTYFNYEAQPDKSGLPSDRFSAERPEGSISTLTIQRTEQRDSAMYRCASSLVLAGGSPTGETQYFGPGTRLLVL.

The chain is built from TRBV6-1 and TRBJ1-5; D remains unclear. The germline V and J ends were trimmed by 1 base and 2 bases, with 6 bases remaining between them. Germline V gives CDR1 MNHNS, CDR2 SASEGT. The CDR3 runs 14 residues. The CDR3 is CASSEVRGNQPQHF. The DNA for the CDR3 is TGTGCCAGCAGTGAAGTGAGGGGCAATCAGCCCCAGCATTTT.

The chain combines TRBV7-9 with TRBJ2-1, with D unclear. This CDR3 has 14 residues. V lost 6 bases, J lost 1 base, and 10 bases lay in between. Looked up from germline, CDR1 is SEHNR and CDR2 is FQNEAQ (reference sequence). The CDR3 nucleotides are TGTGCCAGCAGTCCAGGATGGTCCTACAATGAGCAGTTCTTC. This translates into CASSPGWSYNEQFF.

The chain recombines TRBV19 with TRBJ2-7, with 7 bases lining up with TRBD1. CDR1 LNHDA and CDR2 SQIVND come from the germline V gene (reference sequence). The CDR3 totals 15 residues. With 1 base clipped from V and 5 bases from J, the junction kept 8 bases outside the gene matches. The CDR3 DNA follows: TGTGCCAGTAGTATAGTAGGGACAGTAACCCACGAGCAGTACTTC. This translates into CASSIVGTVTHEQYF. Full variable domain (outside the CDR3, taken from reference TRBV19 and TRBJ2-7): DGGITQSPKYLFRKEGQNVTLSCEQNLNHDAMYWYRQDPGQGLRLIYYSQIVNDFQKGDIAEGYSVSREKKESFPLTVTSAQKNPTAFYLCASSIVGTVTHEQYFGPGTRLTVT.

This chain connects TRBV9 to TRBJ2-3, with a tentative D call TRBD2 (7 bases). CDR3 size: 17 residues. Trimming removed 1 base from V and 2 bases from J, with 17 bases in between. Germline V gene data show CDR1 as SGDLS and CDR2 as YYNGEE. CDR3 amino acids: CASSVRGGGTNTDTQYF. Here the CDR3 DNA reads TGTGCCAGCAGCGTAAGGGGGGGCGGGACTAACACAGATACGCAGTATTTT. Looking up the rest from reference TRBV9 and TRBJ2-3 gives the full variable domain: DSGVTQTPKHLITATGQRVTLRCSPRSGDLSVYWYQQSLDQGLQFLIQYYNGEERAKGNILERFSAQQFPDLHSELNLSSLELGDSALYFCASSVRGGGTNTDTQYFGPGTRLTVL.

The chain carries TRBV9 and TRBJ2-5; tentatively, D is TRBD1 or TRBD2 (6 bases each). The DNA end favors TRBJ2-7, so the J call may be wrong. There are 13 residues in the CDR3. Germline lookup yields CDR1 SGDLS and CDR2 YYNGEE. CDR3 nucleotides: TGTGCCAGCCGCGGGGCAGGGGTGGCCGAGCAGTACTTC. Its translation is CASRGAGVAEQYF.

J is TRBJ1-1 and V is TRBV4-2, with 11 positions matching TRBD1. The CDR3 totals 14 residues. The V gene's germline CDR1 is LGHNA and CDR2 YNFKEQ. With V trimmed by 2 bases and J by 8 bases, 4 bases remained unmatched. The DNA of the CDR3 is TGTGCCAGCAGCCAATCGGACAGGGGGCGCGAAGCTTTCTTT. Its translation: CASSQSDRGREAFF.

V is TRBV28 and J is TRBJ1-2; D possibly corresponds to TRBD1 (5 bases). The V gene lost 6 bases and the J gene lost 3 bases, with 8 bases spanning the gap. The germline V gene has CDR1 MDHEN and CDR2 SYDVKM. This CDR3 is 12 amino acids long. CDR3 nucleotide sequence: TGTGCCAGCAGCCCGGGGGACTATGGCTACACCTTC. Translating gives CASSPGDYGYTF.

The chain uses TRBV10-1 and TRBJ1-2; tentatively, D is TRBD1 (5 bases). The ends were cut back, 5 bases at V and 8 bases at J, with 15 bases in the middle. The V gene's germline CDR1 is WNHNN and CDR2 SYGVQD (reference sequence). The CDR3 contains 13 residues. The CDR3 sequence is CASSRSGDGGYTF. In DNA form, the CDR3 reads TGCGCCAGCAGTCGTTCGGGGGACGGCGGCTACACCTTC.